The source of this T cell receptor beta chain is a study of T cell responses to AZD1222 COVID-19 vaccine. Some clones are missing from TCRdb's copy, which holds only in-frame ones; the method was immunoSEQ multiplex PCR. The sample records around 150,000 clones, roughly 88% being singletons. Points from the study as a whole: Spike was spanned by vaccine-associated CD4 TCRs, with dominance at 160-218 and 743-854. Clonal diversity may have been underestimated, and the donors were mostly white British, with more females than males. Spike-specific TCR breadth rose after two AZD1222 doses, and depth rose as well.

With regard to this clone: Its specificity is unknown.

The sequencing here drew on peripheral blood, taken 28 days after the second AZD1222 dose. The origin of this receptor is an adult who received the AZD1222 COVID-19 vaccine.

This CDR3 is CASSPDRGRGAEAFF. The CDR3 DNA is TGTGCCAGTAGTCCGGACCGGGGGCGAGGGGCTGAAGCTTTCTTT. The chain joins TRBV19 to TRBJ1-1; perhaps TRBD1 as D (6 bases). CDR3 size: 15 residues. Germline V gene sequence: CDR1 LNHDA, CDR2 SQIVND (reference sequence). V lost 5 bases, J lost 6 bases, and 19 bases lay in between.